Listed below are T cell receptor beta chains from one sample, sequenced in a study of cytomegalovirus exposure and HLA in healthy donors. The method was immunoSEQ multiplex PCR; TCRdb's version includes in-frame clones alone and lacks a portion of them. The table includes about 150,000 clones, about 79% detected once. The sample consisted of PBMCs. The receptors originated from a male donor in good health and CMV-seronegative. The CDR3 runs from the conserved cysteine through the conserved F or W. The D gene is left open where the match is weak. Some rows have no size entry. The others give once, few or many, or a class for an expanded clone.

V gene	J gene	D gene	clone size	CDR3 DNA	CDR3 protein
TRBV7-2	TRBJ2-5	TRBD2	once	TGTGCCAGCAGCTTAGCACTAGCGCCTAGAGGAGAGACCCAGTACTTC	CASSLALAPRGETQYF
TRBV7-9	TRBJ2-3	TRBD2	once	TGTTCCAGCAGCCCTACTAGCGGGAGGACAAGCACAGATACGCAGTATTTT	CSSSPTSGRTSTDTQYF
TRBV7-2	TRBJ1-2	.	.	TGTGCCAGCAGCTTTGGGACTCTGGCCGCTGGCTACACCTTC	CASSFGTLAAGYTF
TRBV6-4	TRBJ1-1	TRBD1	.	TGTGCCAGCAGAGCCAAGGGACAGGGTGGTACTGAAGCTTTCTTT	CASRAKGQGGTEAFF
TRBV9	TRBJ2-7	TRBD1	once	TGTGCCAGCAGCCTCTCCTGGGACAGAGCCTACGAGCAGTACTTC	CASSLSWDRAYEQYF
TRBV11-2	TRBJ1-4	TRBD1	once	TGTGCCAGCAGCCCCCACAGGGGGTACGATGAAAAACTGTTTTTT	CASSPHRGYDEKLFF
TRBV11-2	TRBJ2-1	.	.	TGTGCCAGCAGCACCTCTAGAGTTGACTCCTACAATGAGCAGTTCTTC	CASSTSRVDSYNEQFF
TRBV25-1	TRBJ2-7	.	.	TGTGCCAGCAGTGAATATAAGAACGGTCCGGGAGAGCAGTACTTC	CASSEYKNGPGEQYF
TRBV5-4	TRBJ2-1	TRBD2	few	TGTGCCAGCAGCCTAAGTAGCGGGGGGGCGGGGACGTACAATGAGCAGTTCTTC	CASSLSSGGAGTYNEQFF
TRBV5-4	TRBJ2-7	TRBD2	.	TGTGCCAGCAGCTTGGATGGTGGGGGGAGGGCCTACGAGCAGTACTTC	CASSLDGGGRAYEQYF
TRBV29-1	TRBJ2-1	TRBD2	.	TGCAGCGTTGACCGACTAGCGGGAGGGGGCTACAATGAGCAGTTCTTC	CSVDRLAGGGYNEQFF
TRBV11-1	TRBJ1-1	.	.	TGTGCCAGCAGCGCTCTATGGGCGAGCACTGAAGCTTTCTTT	CASSALWASTEAFF
TRBV5-4	TRBJ2-7	.	.	TGTGCCAGCAGCTACCGCTCCGGGACACCCTACGAGCAGTACTTC	CASSYRSGTPYEQYF
TRBV4-1	TRBJ2-1	TRBD2	.	TGCGCCAGCAGCCAAGTTGGGGGGACTAGCGGGGCCTACAATGAGCAGTTCTTC	CASSQVGGTSGAYNEQFF
TRBV7-9	TRBJ1-1	.	.	TGTGCCAGCAGCTTAGGAACTCTCGCTAACACTGAAGCTTTCTTT	CASSLGTLANTEAFF
TRBV29-1	TRBJ2-5	.	.	TGCAGCGTCGCCTTTCTAGGCGGGAAGACCCAGTACTTC	CSVAFLGGKTQYF
TRBV7-3	TRBJ2-2	.	.	TGTGCCAGCAGCTTAGGTGCGACCGGGGAGCTGTTTTTT	CASSLGATGELFF
TRBV10-2	TRBJ2-3	TRBD1	.	TGCGCCAGCGCGAGGGGGCCAGGCGATACGCAGTATTTT	CASARGPGDTQYF
TRBV6-1	TRBJ2-7	TRBD1	.	TGTGCCAGCAGTGAAGCTTCGGGACAGCCCTACGAGCAGTACTTC	CASSEASGQPYEQYF
TRBV7-9	TRBJ1-4	TRBD1	.	TGTGCCAGCACCCAGGGGGAAGGCTACCAAAAACTGTTTTTT	CASTQGEGYQKLFF
TRBV6-5	TRBJ2-1	.	.	TGTGCCAGCAGGGGGACTGGTCGCTACAATGAGCAGTTCTTC	CASRGTGRYNEQFF
TRBV19	TRBJ1-2	.	.	TGTGCCAGTAGTACCATACAGGGATGGATCTCTGGCTACACCTTC	CASSTIQGWISGYTF
TRBV19	TRBJ2-2	TRBD1	.	TGTGCCAGTAGTACCCGGACAGGGGACACCGGGGAGCTGTTTTTT	CASSTRTGDTGELFF
TRBV12-1	TRBJ2-3	.	.	TGTGCCAGCAGCTGGTCCGGGACAGGGGCGCTGGGCACAGATACGCAGTATTTT	CASSWSGTGALGTDTQYF
TRBV5-1	TRBJ2-2	.	.	TGCGCCAGCAGCTTGGCTCGTACGGCGAACACCGGGGAGCTGTTTTTT	CASSLARTANTGELFF
TRBV6-1	TRBJ1-6	TRBD1	.	TGTGCCAGCAGCTGGACAGGCCCTTCACCCCTCCACTTT	CASSWTGPSPLHF
TRBV4-3	TRBJ1-2	.	.	TGCGCCAGCAGCCCTCCACACCATAACTATGGCTACACCTTC	CASSPPHHNYGYTF
TRBV28	TRBJ1-5	.	.	TGTGCCAGCAGTTTATACGGGAATAGCAATCAGCCCCAGCATTTT	CASSLYGNSNQPQHF
TRBV27	TRBJ2-1	TRBD2	few	TGTGCCAGCAGTTTATCAGCGGGAGTTTTAATACGGGAGCAGTTCTTC	CASSLSAGVLIREQFF
TRBV5-4	TRBJ1-3	TRBD1	.	TGTGCCAGCAGCTTGGCTACAGGGGACGGAAACACCATATATTTT	CASSLATGDGNTIYF
TRBV10-3	TRBJ2-7	.	.	TGTGCCATCAGTGTAGATAACCTGCCCCACGAGCAGTACTTC	CAISVDNLPHEQYF
TRBV19	TRBJ1-5	.	.	TGTGCATCGGGGGGCGGGAGTCAGCCCCAGCATTTT	CASGGGSQPQHF
TRBV6-6	TRBJ1-4	TRBD1	.	TGTGCCAGCAGTTACGGTGGACAGGGTAATGAAAAACTGTTTTTT	CASSYGGQGNEKLFF
TRBV6-6	TRBJ2-7	TRBD1	.	TGTGCCAGGGGACAGGGAGATCACGAGCAGTACTTC	CARGQGDHEQYF
TRBV30	TRBJ2-4	TRBD1	.	TGTGCCTGGAGTATAGGGGGCCCTCTAGCCAAAAACATTCAGTACTTC	CAWSIGGPLAKNIQYF
TRBV5-4	TRBJ2-7	TRBD2	.	TGTGCCAGCAGCCCGGGAGGAGGGTTCTACGAGCAGTACTTC	CASSPGGGFYEQYF
TRBV18	TRBJ2-5	TRBD1	once	TGTGCCAGCTCAGCTGGACAGGGGGCGAGAGAGACCCAGTACTTC	CASSAGQGARETQYF
TRBV18	TRBJ1-2	.	.	TGTGCCAGCTCACCAGTTGGTGCAGGGGCTAACTATGGCTACACCTTC	CASSPVGAGANYGYTF
TRBV19	TRBJ2-7	.	.	TGTGCCAGTAGTACCACCCCCGCGAGCTACGAGCAGTACTTC	CASSTTPASYEQYF
TRBV5-8	TRBJ1-5	.	.	TGTGCCAGCAGCTTAAGACAGGGCAATCAGCCCCAGCATTTT	CASSLRQGNQPQHF
TRBV6-6	TRBJ2-4	TRBD1	.	TGTGCCACCGACAGGGTGGGTGCCAAAAACATTCAGTACTTC	CATDRVGAKNIQYF
TRBV30	TRBJ1-6	.	.	TGTGCCTGGAGTGCTTCAGGGGCCCGATATAATTCACCCCTCCACTTT	CAWSASGARYNSPLHF
TRBV4-1	TRBJ2-7	TRBD1	.	TGCGCCAGCAGCCAACCGGGACAGGCCTACGAGCAGTACTTC	CASSQPGQAYEQYF
TRBV7-3	TRBJ2-7	TRBD2	.	TGTGCCAGCAGCTTGACTAGCGGGGATTACGAGCAGTACTTC	CASSLTSGDYEQYF
TRBV10-3	TRBJ2-2	.	.	TGTGCCATCAGTGACCCTAGGGGGTCCCTTGGGACCGGGGAGCTGTTTTTT	CAISDPRGSLGTGELFF
TRBV7-2	TRBJ1-5	.	.	TGTGCCAGCAGCTTAATCCCTGATCAGCCCCAGCATTTT	CASSLIPDQPQHF
TRBV6-5	TRBJ1-2	TRBD1	.	TGTGCCAGCAGTCAAGGACAGGGGGCGGCCTATGGCTACACCTTC	CASSQGQGAAYGYTF
TRBV6-6	TRBJ1-4	.	.	TGTGCCAGCAGTTACCAAGACAGCCTAGGAAATGAAAAACTGTTTTTT	CASSYQDSLGNEKLFF
TRBV5-1	TRBJ2-2	TRBD1	.	TGCGCCAGCAGCCGGACAGGGGGCGCTGATACCGGGGAGCTGTTTTTT	CASSRTGGADTGELFF
TRBV19	TRBJ2-7	.	.	TGTGCCAGTAGTATGGGACAATGGGACGGGGACGAGCAGTACTTC	CASSMGQWDGDEQYF
TRBV7-2	TRBJ1-2	.	few	TGTGCCAGCAGCCCCCGGGATAACTATGGCTACACCTTC	CASSPRDNYGYTF
TRBV13	TRBJ1-3	TRBD1	.	TGTGCCAGCAGCTTTAGACAGGGCCGGAACACCATATATTTT	CASSFRQGRNTIYF
TRBV18	TRBJ2-5	TRBD2	.	TGTGCCAGCTCACCACCGGGACTAGCGGGGGTACGAGAGACCCAGTACTTC	CASSPPGLAGVRETQYF
TRBV5-4	TRBJ2-3	TRBD1	few	TGTGCCAGCACCCTACGACCCCCAGGGGGCCGTAACACAGATACGCAGTATTTT	CASTLRPPGGRNTDTQYF
TRBV25-1	TRBJ2-3	TRBD1	.	TGTGCCAGCAGTCGGGACAGGGACACAGATACGCAGTATTTT	CASSRDRDTDTQYF
TRBV5-8	TRBJ2-5	TRBD2	.	TGTGCCAGCAGCTTACGACTAGCGGGAGGTCGAGAGACCCAGTACTTC	CASSLRLAGGRETQYF
TRBV6-5	TRBJ1-2	.	.	TGTGCCAGCAGTTACGCTCCGGAGCCCCCCGGTGGCTACACCTTC	CASSYAPEPPGGYTF
TRBV27	TRBJ1-1	TRBD1	.	TGTGCCATCAGTCCCAGGGGGCCAGGGACTGAAGCTTTCTTT	CAISPRGPGTEAFF
TRBV9	TRBJ1-5	.	few	TGTGCCAGCAGCGTAGGGGGAGGGGTCCCCGGCAATCAGCCCCAGCATTTT	CASSVGGGVPGNQPQHF
TRBV6-1	TRBJ2-3	.	.	TGTGCCAGCAGCTCCGGGACTCCTGGGACAGATACGCAGTATTTT	CASSSGTPGTDTQYF